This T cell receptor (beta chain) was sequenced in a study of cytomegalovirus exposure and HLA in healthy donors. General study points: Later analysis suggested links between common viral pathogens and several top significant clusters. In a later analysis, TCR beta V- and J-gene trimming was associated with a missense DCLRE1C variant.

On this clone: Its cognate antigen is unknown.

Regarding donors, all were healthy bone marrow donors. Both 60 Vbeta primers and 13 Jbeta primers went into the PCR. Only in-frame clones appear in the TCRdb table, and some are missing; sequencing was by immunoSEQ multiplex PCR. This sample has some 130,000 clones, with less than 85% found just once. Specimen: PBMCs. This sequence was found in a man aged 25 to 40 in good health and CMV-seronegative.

This CDR3 is CASSLWDSNSPLHF. The CDR3 bases are TGTGCCAGCAGTCTTTGGGACAGTAATTCACCCCTCCACTTT. The gene calls are TRBV27 and TRBJ1-6; 7 bases align to TRBD1. The germline gives CDR1 MNHEY, CDR2 SMNVEV (reference sequence). J was trimmed by 6 bases and V by 5 bases; bases with no gene match: 4. The CDR3 extends over 14 amino acids.